This T cell receptor beta chain was sequenced during a study of blood T cell repertoires in COVID-19. Whole-study context: Samples of COVID-19 (acute and convalescent) were obtained from the United States, Italy and Spain. Sources were T cells, B-cell-depleted T cells, or PBMCs; the material itself was cDNA or gDNA.

The CDR3 contains 14 residues. Germline CDR1 and CDR2: MNHEY and SMNVEV (reference sequence). J lost 7 bases, V lost 5 bases, and 11 bases had no gene match. In the source study's methods: Nucleated cell counts were estimated from reference gene primer amplification. Profiled with immunoSEQ multiplex PCR; TCRdb holds only in-frame clones, not every one. For V, J and clone size, that table is used; D and trimming come from the DNA. The sample lists about 130,000 clones; roughly 90% were seen once. Sequenced: peripheral blood. This sequence joins TRBV27 and TRBJ2-7, with TRBD2 matching over 7 bases. The clonotype comes from a man between 65 and 85 years old with active COVID-19. The chain's CDR3 is CASSKPGSGEEQYF. CDR3 coding DNA: TGTGCCAGCAGTAAACCCGGGAGCGGGGAGGAGCAGTACTTC.